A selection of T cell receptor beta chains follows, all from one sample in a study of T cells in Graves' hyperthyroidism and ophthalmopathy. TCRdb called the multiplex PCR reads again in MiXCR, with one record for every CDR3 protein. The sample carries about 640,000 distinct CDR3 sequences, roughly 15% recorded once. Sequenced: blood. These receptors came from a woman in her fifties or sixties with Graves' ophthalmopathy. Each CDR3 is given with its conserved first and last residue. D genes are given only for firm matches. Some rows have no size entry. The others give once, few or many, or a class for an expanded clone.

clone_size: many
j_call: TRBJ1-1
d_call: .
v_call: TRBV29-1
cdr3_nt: TGCAGCGCCCTGAACACTGAAGCTTTCTTT
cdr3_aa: CSALNTEAFF

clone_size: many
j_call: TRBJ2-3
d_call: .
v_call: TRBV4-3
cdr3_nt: TGCGCCAGCAGCCAAGATGATAACCAAAGCACAGATACGCAGTATTTT
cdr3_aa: CASSQDDNQSTDTQYF

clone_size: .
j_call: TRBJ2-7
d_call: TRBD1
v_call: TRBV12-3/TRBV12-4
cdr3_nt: TGTGCCAGCAGTTTATCGACGGACAGGTGGTGGCAGCAGTACTTC
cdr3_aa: CASSLSTDRWWQQYF

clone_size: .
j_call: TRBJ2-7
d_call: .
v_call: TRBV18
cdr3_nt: TGTGCCAGCTCACCAAATGTCTGGGGGTCAACCTACGAGCAGTACTTC
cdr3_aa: CASSPNVWGSTYEQYF

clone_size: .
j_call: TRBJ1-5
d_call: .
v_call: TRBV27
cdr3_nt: TGTGCCGGCAGTGACCAGGGGATTCAGCCCCAGCATTTT
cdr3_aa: CAGSDQGIQPQHF

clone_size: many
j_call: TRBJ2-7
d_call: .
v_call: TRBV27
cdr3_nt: TGTGCCAGCAGTTTATCTCGGGGGCCCTACGAGCAGTACTTC
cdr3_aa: CASSLSRGPYEQYF

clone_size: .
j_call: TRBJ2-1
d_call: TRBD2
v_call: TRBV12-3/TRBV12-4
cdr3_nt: TGTGCCAGCAGTAAAGGAGCGGGAAGGCCGGGGAGCTCCTACAATGAGCAGTTCTTC
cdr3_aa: CASSKGAGRPGSSYNEQFF

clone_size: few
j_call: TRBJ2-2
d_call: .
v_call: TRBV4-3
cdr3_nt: TGCGCCAGCAGCCAAGGAGTCTCCTTAGCGGTCACCGGGGAGCTGTTTTTT
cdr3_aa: CASSQGVSLAVTGELFF

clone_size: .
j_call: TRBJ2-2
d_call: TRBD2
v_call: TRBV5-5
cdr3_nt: TGTGCCAGCAGCTTCCTGGGACTAGCGGTAACTTCGGGTGGGGAGCTGTTTTTT
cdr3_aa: CASSFLGLAVTSGGELFF

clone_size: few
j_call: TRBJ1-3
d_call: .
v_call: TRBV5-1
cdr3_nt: TGCGCCAGCAGTCAACAGGGACTTGGTTTGGGAAACACCATATATTTT
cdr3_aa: CASSQQGLGLGNTIYF

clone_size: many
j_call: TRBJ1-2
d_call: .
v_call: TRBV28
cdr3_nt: TGTGCCAGCAGGTCGGGCTATGGCTACACCTTC
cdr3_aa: CASRSGYGYTF

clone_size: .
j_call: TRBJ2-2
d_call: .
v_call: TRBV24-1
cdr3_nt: TGTGCCACCACAGGGGACACCGGGGAGCTGTTTTTT
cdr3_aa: CATTGDTGELFF

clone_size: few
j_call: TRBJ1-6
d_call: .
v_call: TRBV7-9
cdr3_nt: TGTGCCAGCAGCAACGGACGGATTGCTAATTCACCCCTCCACTTT
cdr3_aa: CASSNGRIANSPLHF

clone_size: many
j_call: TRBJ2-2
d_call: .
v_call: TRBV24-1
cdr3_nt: TGTGCCACCCTATCTGAGACAAGCACCGGGGAGCTGTTTTTT
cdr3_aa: CATLSETSTGELFF

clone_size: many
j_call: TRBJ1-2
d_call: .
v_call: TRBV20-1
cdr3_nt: TGCAGTGCTAGCGTTCAGAGAGTAGGCTATGGCTACACCTTC
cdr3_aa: CSASVQRVGYGYTF

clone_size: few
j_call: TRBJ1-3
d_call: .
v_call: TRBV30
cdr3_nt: TGTGCCTGGAGTGGTCGGACTGCTTGGGGAAACACCATATATTTT
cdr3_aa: CAWSGRTAWGNTIYF

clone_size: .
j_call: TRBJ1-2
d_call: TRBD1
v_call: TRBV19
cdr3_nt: TGTGCCAGTAGTATTTCAGGGGGGCTCTACTATGGCTACACCTTC
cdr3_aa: CASSISGGLYYGYTF

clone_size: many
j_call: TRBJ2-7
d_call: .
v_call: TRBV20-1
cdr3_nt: TGCAGTGCTGATACGGGAAGAGGGTACGAGCAGTACTTC
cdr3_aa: CSADTGRGYEQYF

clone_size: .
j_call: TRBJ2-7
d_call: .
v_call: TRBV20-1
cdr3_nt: TGCAGTGGCATCCGTACTTTCAGCTCCTACGAGCAGTACTTC
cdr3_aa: CSGIRTFSSYEQYF

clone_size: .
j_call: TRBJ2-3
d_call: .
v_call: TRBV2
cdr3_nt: TGTGCCAGCAGCGGGGGGCCACGGAACACAGATACGCAGTATTTT
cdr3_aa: CASSGGPRNTDTQYF

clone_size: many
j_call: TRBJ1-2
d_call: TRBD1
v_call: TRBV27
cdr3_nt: TGTGCCAGCAGTGCCGGGACAGGGTATGGCTACACCTTC
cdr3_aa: CASSAGTGYGYTF

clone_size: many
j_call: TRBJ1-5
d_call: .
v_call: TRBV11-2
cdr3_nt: TGTGCCAGCAGCTTAGCCAGCCATCAGCCCCAGCATTTT
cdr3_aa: CASSLASHQPQHF

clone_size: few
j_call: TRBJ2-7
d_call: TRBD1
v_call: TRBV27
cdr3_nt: TGTGCCAGCAGTTTAGAGGGGGACAGAACCTACGAGCAGTACTTC
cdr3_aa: CASSLEGDRTYEQYF

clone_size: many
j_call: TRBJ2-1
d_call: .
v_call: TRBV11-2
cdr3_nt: TGTGCCAGCAGCCCCCCTAGCGCTAGCTCCTACAATGAGCAGTTCTTC
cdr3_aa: CASSPPSASSYNEQFF

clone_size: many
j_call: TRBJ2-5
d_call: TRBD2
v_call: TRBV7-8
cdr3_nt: TGTGCCAGCAGCTACCTAGCGGGAGGAGATCTACGGCTGGAGACCCAGTACTTC
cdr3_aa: CASSYLAGGDLRLETQYF

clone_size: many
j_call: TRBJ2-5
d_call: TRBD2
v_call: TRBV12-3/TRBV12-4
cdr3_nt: TGTGCCAGCAGGGGGACTAGCGGGGAGACCCAGTACTTC
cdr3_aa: CASRGTSGETQYF

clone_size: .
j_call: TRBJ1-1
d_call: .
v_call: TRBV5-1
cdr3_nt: TGCGCCAGCAGCTCGTTCGGGGCTAGGAACACTGAAGCTTTCTTT
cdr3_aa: CASSSFGARNTEAFF

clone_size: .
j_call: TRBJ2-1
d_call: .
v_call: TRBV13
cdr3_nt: TGTGCCAGCAGCTCGGACAGCAGGAACAATGAGCAGTTCTTC
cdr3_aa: CASSSDSRNNEQFF

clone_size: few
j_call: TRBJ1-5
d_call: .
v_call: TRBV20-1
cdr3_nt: TGCAGTGCTAGTGGACCGGACAAGTCTCAGCCCCAGCATTTT
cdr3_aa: CSASGPDKSQPQHF

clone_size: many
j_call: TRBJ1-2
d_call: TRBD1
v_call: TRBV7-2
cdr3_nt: TGTGCCAGCAGCCCCCCTGGGACAGATGGCTACACCTTC
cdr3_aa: CASSPPGTDGYTF

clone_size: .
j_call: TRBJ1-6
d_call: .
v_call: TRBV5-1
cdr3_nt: TGCGCCAGCAGCTTGGAGGCTAGACAGTTTCGGGATTCACCCCTCCACTTT
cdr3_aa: CASSLEARQFRDSPLHF

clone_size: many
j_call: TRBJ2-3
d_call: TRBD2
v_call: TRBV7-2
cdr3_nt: TGTGCCAGCAGCATTAGCGGGACGATCACAGATACGCAGTATTTT
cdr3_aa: CASSISGTITDTQYF

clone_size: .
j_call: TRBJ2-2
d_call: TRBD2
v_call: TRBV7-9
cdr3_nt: TGTGCCAGCCGACTAGCGGGAGCCACCGGGGAGCTGTTTTTT
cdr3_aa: CASRLAGATGELFF

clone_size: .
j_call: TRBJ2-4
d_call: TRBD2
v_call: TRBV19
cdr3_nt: TGTGCCAGTAGTATTGGGACTAGCCCCAAAAACATTCAGTACTTC
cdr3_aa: CASSIGTSPKNIQYF

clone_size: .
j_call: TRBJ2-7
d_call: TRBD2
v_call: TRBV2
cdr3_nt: TGTGCCAGCAGTGACGTAGGGACTAGCGGGAGCCACTCCTACGAGCAGTACTTC
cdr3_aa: CASSDVGTSGSHSYEQYF

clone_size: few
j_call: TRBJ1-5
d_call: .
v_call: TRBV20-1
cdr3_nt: TGCAGTGCTAGAGATAGTAGGAAGGGAAGCAATCAGCCCCAGCATTTT
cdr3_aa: CSARDSRKGSNQPQHF

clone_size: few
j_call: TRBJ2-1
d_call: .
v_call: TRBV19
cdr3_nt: TGTGCCAGTAGTATAGCTTCGAGCAGTGAGCAGTTCTTC
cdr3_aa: CASSIASSSEQFF

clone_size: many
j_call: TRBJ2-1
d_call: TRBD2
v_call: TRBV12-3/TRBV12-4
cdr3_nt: TGTGCCAGCAGTAAGGGGACTAGCCGTCCCTCCTACAATGAGCAGTTCTTC
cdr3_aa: CASSKGTSRPSYNEQFF

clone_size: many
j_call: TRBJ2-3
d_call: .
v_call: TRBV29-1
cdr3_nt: TGCAGCGTTATGACTAGGACCACAGATACGCAGTATTTT
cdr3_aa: CSVMTRTTDTQYF

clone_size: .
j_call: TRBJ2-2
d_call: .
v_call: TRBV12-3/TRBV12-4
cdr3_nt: TGTGCCAGCAGTAGGGGAATAAGGGGCACCGGGGAGCTGTTTTTT
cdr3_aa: CASSRGIRGTGELFF

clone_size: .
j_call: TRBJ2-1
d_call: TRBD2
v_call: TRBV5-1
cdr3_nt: TGCGCCAGCAGCTCCGGACTAGCGGGAGGGCGGGAGTACAATGAGCAGTTCTTC
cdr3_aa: CASSSGLAGGREYNEQFF

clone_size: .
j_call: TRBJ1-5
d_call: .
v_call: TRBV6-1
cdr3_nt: TGTGCCAGCAGTGTCGAAGGGAATCAGCCCCAGCATTTT
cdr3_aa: CASSVEGNQPQHF

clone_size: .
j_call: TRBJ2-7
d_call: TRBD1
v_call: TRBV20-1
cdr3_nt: TGCAGTGCTAGAGATGACAGGGCTACCTACGAGCAGTACTTC
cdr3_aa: CSARDDRATYEQYF

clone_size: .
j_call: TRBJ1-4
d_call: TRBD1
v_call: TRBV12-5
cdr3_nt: TGTGCTAGTGGTTTGGTTACAGGGGGGATTGGTGAAAAACTGTTTTTT
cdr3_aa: CASGLVTGGIGEKLFF

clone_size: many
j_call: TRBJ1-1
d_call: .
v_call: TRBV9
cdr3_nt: TGTGCCAGCAGCGTAGGTGACAGTGAAGCTTTCTTT
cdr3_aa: CASSVGDSEAFF

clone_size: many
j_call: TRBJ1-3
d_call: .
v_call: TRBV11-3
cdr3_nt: TGTGCCAGCAGCCAGCCCTCTGGAAACACCATATATTTT
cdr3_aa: CASSQPSGNTIYF